The subject of this entry is one TCR beta chain. The entry originates in a study of blood T cell repertoires in COVID-19. Study as a whole: The study drew acute and convalescent COVID-19 samples from the United States, Italy and Spain.

Germline values: CDR1 SGHNT, CDR2 YYREEE (reference sequence). The CDR3 extends over 16 amino acids. V lost 4 bases and J lost 5; bases outside the gene matches: 13. Sequenced by immunoSEQ multiplex PCR; TCRdb stores in-frame clones only, minus some. Of roughly 25,000 clones listed, 88% were seen once; the top ten hold roughly 22%. The sample consisted of peripheral blood. The TCR originated in a man aged 70 or older in a cohort sampled during active COVID-19. The chain is built from TRBV5-4 and TRBJ2-5, with 8 nucleotides matching TRBD1. In DNA, the CDR3 is TGTGCCAGCAGCGCGGACAGGGCTCCTTTGGTCGAGACCCAGTACTTC. Protein: CASSADRAPLVETQYF.